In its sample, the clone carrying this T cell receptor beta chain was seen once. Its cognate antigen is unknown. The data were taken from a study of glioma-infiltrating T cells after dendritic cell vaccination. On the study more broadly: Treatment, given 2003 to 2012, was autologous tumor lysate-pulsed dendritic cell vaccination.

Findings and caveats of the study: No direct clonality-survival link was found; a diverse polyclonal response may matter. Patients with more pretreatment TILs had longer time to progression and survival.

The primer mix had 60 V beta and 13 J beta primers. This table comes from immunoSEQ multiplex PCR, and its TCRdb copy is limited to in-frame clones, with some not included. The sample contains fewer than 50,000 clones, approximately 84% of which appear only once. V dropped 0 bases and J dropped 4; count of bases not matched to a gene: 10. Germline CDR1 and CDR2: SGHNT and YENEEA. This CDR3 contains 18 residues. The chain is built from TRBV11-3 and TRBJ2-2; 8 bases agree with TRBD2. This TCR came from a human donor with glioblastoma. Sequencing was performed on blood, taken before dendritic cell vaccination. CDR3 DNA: TGTGCCAGCAGCTTAGATTCCGGGCGGGGGGCCTCCACCGGGGAGCTGTTTTTT. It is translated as CASSLDSGRGASTGELFF.